The 3 T cell receptor beta chains given below trace back to one sample, sequenced in a study of regulatory T cells in long-lasting Graves disease. TCR beta libraries were built with iRepertoire HTBI primers and Arm-PCR of CDR3 regions. In TCRdb, the multiplex PCR reads were re-called with MiXCR into one record per CDR3 protein. The sample comprises 500,000 or so distinct CDR3 sequences, 12% to 15% of which are singletons, and under 20% rests with the top ten. Time point specified: newly diagnosed GD, antithyroid drugs for less than 3 months. The authors made the TCR library using RNA they extracted from PBMCs. This same sample was also taken into another study, of T cells in Graves' hyperthyroidism and ophthalmopathy.

Sequencing used peripheral blood mononuclear cells (PBMCs), obtained at new diagnosis, from a patient treated with antithyroid drugs. Source of these receptors: a woman aged 45-65 years with Graves disease.

In the case of this clonotype: A much larger clone differs by one base, so this may be a read error. The chain has TRBV6-1 and TRBJ2-2; D is possibly TRBD2 (6 bases). CDR1 MNHNS and CDR2 SASEGT come from the germline V gene. V was clipped by 8 bases and J by 7 bases, with 20 bases between them. This CDR3 spans 15 amino acids. The CDR3 loop reads CASGEQEGRGGELFF. The CDR3 nucleotides read TGTGCCAGCGGGGAGCAGGAGGGTCGAGGCGGGGAGCTGTTTTTT.

This clonotype was seen a handful of times. The CDR3 spells CASSRTGSMNTEAFF. The CDR3 bases are TGTGCCAGCTCACGGACAGGGAGCATGAACACTGAAGCTTTCTTT. V is TRBV18 and J is TRBJ1-1, with 8 bases fitting TRBD1. Trimming at V came to 4 bases and at J to 0 bases, leaving 4 bases not matched to a gene. CDR3 size: 15 residues. Germline values: CDR1 KGHSH, CDR2 LQKENI.

This clonotype was picked up a small number of times. The chain links TRBV28 to TRBJ1-1; the D gene is possibly TRBD1 (6 bases). Germline CDR1 reads MDHEN; CDR2 reads SYDVKM. The length of the CDR3 is 15 residues. V was trimmed by 5 bases and J by 1 base, leaving 14 bases between them. CDR3 protein: CASSPLDRTNTEAFF. The DNA for the CDR3 is TGTGCCAGCAGTCCCCTGGACAGAACGAACACTGAAGCTTTCTTT. The variable domain in full, completed from reference TRBV28 and TRBJ1-1, reads DVKVTQSSRYLVKRTGEKVFLECVQDMDHENMFWYRQDPGLGLRLIYFSYDVKMKEKGDIPEGYSVSREKKERFSLILESASTNQTSMYLCASSPLDRTNTEAFFGQGTRLTVV.